These 18 T cell receptor beta chains were all obtained from the same sample, sequenced in a study of T cells after yellow fever vaccination. TCRdb reprocessed the 5' RACE reads via MiXCR and lists one record per CDR3 protein. The sample holds around 320,000 distinct CDR3 sequences, 7.5% to 9% seen once. The sequenced sample was CD4+ T cells sorted from PBMCs, obtained 5 days after the yellow fever booster vaccination. These TCRs come from a young man who received the YFV17D yellow fever vaccine.

The chain has TRBV20-1 and TRBJ1-5; D uncertain. From germline, CDR1 is DFQATT and CDR2 SNEGSKA (reference sequence). The CDR3 sequence is 14 residues long. Trimming stripped 0 bases from V and 4 bases from J, with 10 bases between. This CDR3 reads CSARDPINNQPQHF. As DNA, the CDR3 is TGCAGTGCTAGAGACCCCATCAATAATCAGCCCCAGCATTTT.

Only a few counts were recorded for this clonotype. The rearrangement joins TRBV20-1 to TRBJ2-3; D is uncertain. The CDR3 runs to 12 residues. Trimming removed 0 bases at V and 6 bases at J, with 7 bases between. Germline-derived CDR1 and CDR2 are DFQATT and SNEGSKA (reference sequence). CDR3 DNA sequence: TGCAGTGCTAGAGATTTTGTCGATACGCAGTATTTT. It encodes CSARDFVDTQYF.

In this sample, this clonotype turned up many times. The V and J genes are TRBV11-1 and TRBJ2-1; 13 bases are shared with TRBD2. The ends lost 4 bases at V and 9 bases at J; junction bases unmatched: 6. CDR3 length: 15 amino acids. The germline CDR1 and CDR2 sequences are SGHAT and FQDESV (reference sequence). This CDR3 reads CASSSLAGGPGEQFF. The DNA for the CDR3 is TGTGCCAGCAGCTCACTAGCGGGGGGGCCGGGTGAGCAGTTCTTC.

The CDR3 protein is CASSSPQTSGGDNEQFF. CDR3 bases: TGTGCCAGCAGCTCGCCCCAGACTAGCGGGGGAGACAATGAGCAGTTCTTC. The rearrangement uses TRBV7-9 and TRBJ2-1; 12 bases match TRBD2. Germline V gives CDR1 SEHNR, CDR2 FQNEAQ (reference sequence). Trimming removed 4 bases from V and 5 bases from J; junction bases left unmatched: 9. The CDR3 is 17 residues long.

This rearrangement joins TRBV25-1 to TRBJ2-1; 15 positions match TRBD2. With 1 base clipped from V and 5 bases from J, the junction kept 6 bases outside the gene matches. CDR1 is MGHDK, CDR2 SYGVNS, per germline. CDR3 length: 18 residues. Here the CDR3 reads CASSELRTSGGADNEQFF. The CDR3 DNA reads as TGTGCCAGCAGTGAATTAAGGACTAGCGGGGGGGCGGACAATGAGCAGTTCTTC.

There are many counts of this clonotype. This chain links TRBV5-1 with TRBJ1-1; TRBD1 is a possible D gene (6 bases). V lost 2 bases and J 6 bases, leaving 23 bases between the germline ends. The CDR3 contains 17 residues. The germline gives CDR1 SGHRS, CDR2 YFSETQ. The CDR3 DNA reads as TGCGCCAGCAGCTTTAGAGGGGGGAATTTTGAGGCTTCTGAAGCTTTCTTT. This codes for CASSFRGGNFEASEAFF.

Notes on this clonotype: This clone may be a read error of a much larger clone one base away. The chain has TRBV6-5 and TRBJ2-5, with D hard to call. Trimming cost V 4 bases and J 0 bases, with 6 bases left between them. Germline CDR1 and CDR2: MNHEY and SVGAGI. The CDR3 is made up of 13 amino acids. The CDR3 region has the DNA TGTGCCAGCAGTTTGCGGTACCAAGAGACCCAGTACTTC. Its translation is CASSLRYQETQYF.

Only a few counts were recorded for this clonotype. CDR3 protein: CASSQHPTGDSPQHF. In DNA, the CDR3 is TGTGCCAGCAGCCAACATCCGACAGGGGATTCGCCCCAGCATTTT. The V call is TRBV3-1, the J call TRBJ1-5; TRBD1 aligns across 8 bases. The V segment lost 2 bases and the J segment 9 bases; nucleotides outside the gene matches: 9. Germline V gene sequence: CDR1 LGHDT, CDR2 YNNKEL (reference sequence). The CDR3 has 15 amino acids. Full variable domain (rest looked up from reference TRBV3-1 and TRBJ1-5): DTAVSQTPKYLVTQMGNDKSIKCEQNLGHDTMYWYKQDSKKFLKIMFSYNNKELIINETVPNRFSPKSPDKAHLNLHINSLELGDSAVYFCASSQHPTGDSPQHFGDGTRLSIL.

The rearrangement joins TRBV30 to TRBJ1-6, with unresolved D. Germline values: CDR1 GTSNPN, CDR2 SVGIG (reference sequence). V lost 3 bases and J lost 7, with 13 bases in between. This CDR3 contains 14 residues. The chain's CDR3 is CAWSADTMNSPLHF. The CDR3 DNA reads TGTGCCTGGAGCGCCGACACTATGAATTCACCCCTCCACTTT.

The chain is built from TRBV6-2 or TRBV6-3 and TRBJ2-7; 9 bases are a match to TRBD1. The V gene end was trimmed by 7 bases and the J gene end by 2 bases; junction bases not matched to a gene: 3. Germline CDR1 MNHEY, CDR2 SVGEGT. This CDR3 region has 13 residues. CDR3 sequence: CASKRTGAYEQYF. The CDR3 DNA sequence: TGTGCCAGCAAGAGGACAGGGGCCTACGAGCAGTACTTC.

This clonotype was counted between two and nine times. The V and J genes are TRBV7-2 and TRBJ2-3; D gene ambiguous. Germline loops: CDR1 SGHTA, CDR2 FQGNSA. CDR3 size: 16 residues. V was clipped by 5 bases and J by 0 bases, with 15 bases between them. The DNA of the CDR3 is TGTGCCAGCAGCCCGGCGCTTCGGGTTAGCACAGATACGCAGTATTTT. Translating gives CASSPALRVSTDTQYF.

The chain employs TRBV7-3 and TRBJ2-3; D unresolved. Germline CDR1 reads SGHTA; CDR2 reads FQGTGA. V was cut by 3 bases and J by 5 bases, with 9 bases left in between. This CDR3 is built from 13 residues. DNA of the CDR3: TGTGCCAGCAGCTTGGGCGACCAAGATACGCAGTATTTT. Encoded protein: CASSLGDQDTQYF.

This clonotype occurred a few times. The chain couples TRBV11-2 to TRBJ2-7; the D gene is possibly TRBD1 (5 bases). Germline V CDR1 and CDR2: SGHAT, FQNNGV. CDR3 length: 14 residues. Trimming removed 8 bases at V and 0 bases at J, with 14 bases between. Here the CDR3 DNA reads TGTGCCAGCTCCCCCGGACACAGCTCCTACGAGCAGTACTTC. Its protein product is CASSPGHSSYEQYF.

This clonotype was seen a few times. V is TRBV18 and J is TRBJ1-6; 8 bases map to TRBD1. This CDR3 contains 16 residues. In germline, CDR1 is KGHSH, CDR2 LQKENI. Unmatched junction bases numbered 11, after V lost 6 bases and J lost 7 bases. The CDR3 loop reads CASSPGQGEGNSPLHF. In nucleotides, the CDR3 is TGTGCCAGCTCCCCAGGACAGGGTGAAGGGAATTCACCCCTCCACTTT.

This clonotype was observed a handful of times. V and J are TRBV21-1 and TRBJ2-7; the table's D call of TRBD1 was not tested on the DNA. TRBV21-1 is classified as a pseudogene. The CDR3 loop spans 11 amino acids. The CDR3 sequence: CASAGHYEQYV. The CDR3 DNA sequence: TGTGCCAGCGCCGGGCACTACGAGCAGTACGTC.

In its sample, this clonotype was seen a few times. The chain uses TRBV11-2 and TRBJ1-5; D is undetermined. This CDR3 has 13 residues. Germline-derived CDR1 and CDR2 are SGHAT and FQNNGV. The V gene lost 4 bases and the J gene lost 7 bases, with 11 bases spanning the gap. For the CDR3, the DNA is TGTGCCAGCAGCTCCGGGTTAGGACAGCCCCAGCATTTT. Its translation: CASSSGLGQPQHF.

A few counts support this clonotype. This chain joins TRBV5-1 and TRBJ2-3; D is ambiguous. The CDR3 length is 14 residues. The V end was cut by 4 bases, the J end by 0 bases, with 9 bases between. Germline V lookup: CDR1 SGHRS, CDR2 YFSETQ. Here the CDR3 DNA reads TGCGCCAGCAGCACACCTGGAAGCACAGATACGCAGTATTTT. As protein: CASSTPGSTDTQYF.

This CDR3 reads CASSLVTYTEAFF. In DNA form, the CDR3 reads TGTGCCAGCAGCTTGGTCACCTACACTGAAGCTTTCTTT. The rearrangement joins TRBV5-5 to TRBJ1-1; no reliable D call. The CDR3 is 13 amino acids. Germline CDR1 SGHKS, CDR2 YYEKEE (reference sequence). V was cut by 0 bases and J by 3 bases, with 6 bases left in between.